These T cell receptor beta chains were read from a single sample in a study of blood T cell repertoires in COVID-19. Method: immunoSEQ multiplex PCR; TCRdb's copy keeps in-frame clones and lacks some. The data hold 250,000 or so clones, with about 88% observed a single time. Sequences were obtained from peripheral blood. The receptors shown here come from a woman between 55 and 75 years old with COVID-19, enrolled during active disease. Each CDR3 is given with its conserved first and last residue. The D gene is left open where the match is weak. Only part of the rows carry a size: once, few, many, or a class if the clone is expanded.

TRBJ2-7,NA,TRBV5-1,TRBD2,CASSLAAAGGPIVQYF,TGCGCCAGCAGCTTAGCTGCGGCGGGAGGGCCAATCGTGCAGTACTTC
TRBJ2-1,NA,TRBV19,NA,CASSSLLNEQFF,TGTGCCAGTAGTAGTCTCCTCAATGAGCAGTTCTTC
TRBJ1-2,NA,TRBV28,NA,CASGSYGYTF,TGTGCCAGCGGGAGCTATGGCTACACCTTC
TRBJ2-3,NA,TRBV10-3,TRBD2,CAIKRLAGGVDTQYF,TGTGCCATCAAAAGACTAGCGGGGGGGGTTGATACGCAGTATTTT
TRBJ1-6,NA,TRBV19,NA,CASSITGENSPLHF,TGTGCCAGTAGTATCACTGGGGAGAATTCACCCCTCCACTTT
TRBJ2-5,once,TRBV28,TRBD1,CASSLWTGGDVETQYF,TGTGCCAGCAGTTTGTGGACAGGGGGTGATGTTGAGACCCAGTACTTC
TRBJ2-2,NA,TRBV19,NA,CASSVQGGTGELFF,TGTGCCAGTAGTGTGCAGGGGGGCACCGGGGAGCTGTTTTTT
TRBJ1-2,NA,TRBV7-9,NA,CASSLEQVAEWDYGYTF,TGTGCCAGCAGCTTAGAGCAGGTGGCAGAATGGGACTATGGCTACACCTTC
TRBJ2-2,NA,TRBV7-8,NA,CASSLDGGQEPGELFF,TGTGCCAGCAGCTTAGACGGCGGACAAGAGCCCGGGGAGCTGTTTTTT
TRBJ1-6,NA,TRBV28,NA,CASSFRGSPLHF,TGTGCCAGCAGTTTTAGGGGATCACCCCTCCACTTT